The 8 T cell receptor beta chains below all came from one sample that was sequenced in a study of Ad26.COV2.S vaccination and SARS-CoV-2 variants. Measured with immunoSEQ multiplex PCR; TCRdb has only the in-frame clones, and not every one. The sample holds approximately 500,000 clones, around nine tenths seen once. Treatment meaning: roughly 18 received Ad26.COV2.S at low or high dose, single or two shots; about five received placebo; per-sample allocation not given. Sampling took place 63 days after the first vaccine or placebo injection. This specimen consisted of peripheral blood, obtained in a trial of Ad26.COV2.S vaccine versus placebo. These receptors came from a person between 18 and 65 years old who received the Ad26.COV2.S COVID-19 vaccine or a placebo.

This chain's CDR3 is CASSFGPGLEIRAPYF. Here the CDR3 DNA reads TGTGCCAGCAGCTTCGGTCCGGGACTAGAAATAAGAGCCCCGTATTTT. This sequence joins TRBV7-2 and TRBJ2-3; 8 nucleotides line up with TRBD2. Germline V lookup: CDR1 SGHTA, CDR2 FQGNSA. V gave up 3 bases and J gave up 14 bases; unmatched junction bases: 19. There are 16 residues in the CDR3.

This sequence joins TRBV9 and TRBJ2-7; 7 bases fit TRBD1. CDR1 SGDLS and CDR2 YYNGEE come from the germline V gene. This CDR3 contains 16 residues. The V segment lost 3 bases and the J segment 4 bases; nucleotides outside the gene matches: 13. The CDR3 region has the DNA TGTGCCAGCAGCGCCCCCCGGGGACAGTACTCTTACGAGCAGTACTTC. Its protein product is CASSAPRGQYSYEQYF.

This clone has more than one count but fewer than ten. The chain joins TRBV4-2 to TRBJ1-1, with D unresolved. The CDR3 loop spans 15 amino acids. Germline lookup yields CDR1 LGHNA and CDR2 YNFKEQ. Trimming took off 5 bases at V and 2 bases at J, with 15 bases between the two ends. The CDR3 is CASSGSQAINTEAFF. Written as DNA, the CDR3 is TGTGCCAGCAGCGGCAGCCAGGCCATAAACACTGAAGCTTTCTTT.

The genes are TRBV6-5 and TRBJ1-1; 9 bases match TRBD1. The CDR3 has 15 residues. CDR1 and CDR2 from the germline V gene are MNHEY and SVGAGI. V lost 6 bases to trimming and J lost 9 bases; unmatched junction nucleotides: 14. The CDR3 is CASSHRTGAQWQAFF. The CDR3 DNA is TGTGCCAGCAGCCACCGGACAGGGGCACAGTGGCAAGCTTTCTTT.

This clone appeared a single time. V gene TRBV19 combines with J gene TRBJ1-5; TRBD1 might be the D (5 bases). The CDR3 runs 15 residues. V was shortened by 0 bases and J by 7 bases, with 13 bases between the two germline ends. Germline CDR1 is LNHDA and CDR2 is SQIVND (reference sequence). This CDR3 reads CASSIDPGGGQPQHF. The CDR3 DNA reads TGTGCCAGTAGTATAGATCCGGGGGGTGGCCAGCCCCAGCATTTT.

The chain joins TRBV6-6 to TRBJ1-1, with a possible D match to TRBD1 (5 bases). V lost 6 bases and J 4 bases, leaving 15 bases between the germline ends. CDR1 is MNHNY and CDR2 is SVGAGI in the germline V gene (reference sequence). The CDR3 contains 14 residues. The CDR3 sequence: CASRPQTGGTEAFF. The CDR3 bases are TGTGCCAGCAGGCCCCAGACGGGGGGCACTGAAGCTTTCTTT.

J is TRBJ2-7 and V is TRBV27; perhaps D is TRBD1 or TRBD2 (6 bases each). CDR3 length: 11 amino acids. CDR1 MNHEY and CDR2 SMNVEV come from the germline V gene (reference sequence). V lost 10 bases to trimming and J lost 6 bases, with 13 bases between them. The CDR3 DNA follows: TGTGCCACCCATTGGGGGGCCGAGCAGTACTTC. Its protein is CATHWGAEQYF.

The V and J genes are TRBV7-8 and TRBJ2-1; D gene ambiguous. Germline lookup yields CDR1 SGHVS and CDR2 FQNEAQ. V gave up 11 bases and J gave up 3 bases, with 14 bases separating them. The CDR3 totals 13 residues. The CDR3 reads CAPLGHRYNEQFF. For the CDR3, the DNA is TGTGCCCCCCTCGGGCATCGCTACAATGAGCAGTTCTTC.